These 32 T cell receptor beta chains were sequenced from one sample in a study of blood T cell repertoires in COVID-19. Libraries were prepared by immunoSEQ multiplex PCR; TCRdb keeps only in-frame clonotypes and omits some of them. Among hundreds of thousands of clones listed, more than 75% were seen once. Sequencing was performed on PBMCs or T cells enriched from blood (not recorded which). The origin of the receptors is a man in his 60s who had recovered from COVID-19.

The chain uses TRBV29-1 and TRBJ1-1, with TRBD1 identical over 7 bases. This CDR3 contains 13 residues. The V gene's germline CDR1 is SQVTM and CDR2 ANQGSEA. Trimming cost V 7 bases and J 1 base; bases outside gene matches: 6. The CDR3 protein is CSAETGRNTEAFF. In DNA form, the CDR3 reads TGCAGCGCCGAGACAGGGAGGAACACTGAAGCTTTCTTT.

V and J are TRBV7-9 and TRBJ2-5, with 12 bases aligning to TRBD2. Trimming removed 5 bases from V and 4 bases from J; junction bases left unmatched: 5. The CDR3 extends over 15 amino acids. Germline CDR1 reads SEHNR; CDR2 reads FQNEAQ (reference sequence). The CDR3: CASSRLAGGRETQYF. The DNA of the CDR3 is TGTGCCAGCAGCCGGCTAGCGGGAGGGCGAGAGACCCAGTACTTC.

V and J are TRBV27 and TRBJ1-3; 9 bases match TRBD1. The germline CDR1 and CDR2 sequences are MNHEY and SMNVEV (reference sequence). This CDR3 is built from 14 residues. With V trimmed by 4 bases and J by 4 bases, 2 bases remained unmatched. CDR3 DNA sequence: TGTGCCAGCAGTTCCGGGACAGGGGGAAACACCATATATTTT. Translation gives CASSSGTGGNTIYF.

The chain recombines TRBV28 with TRBJ2-5; D perhaps matches TRBD2 (7 bases). Trimming took off 7 bases at V and 7 bases at J, with 16 bases between the two ends. From germline, CDR1 is MDHEN and CDR2 SYDVKM. The CDR3 loop spans 13 amino acids. The CDR3 protein is CASTSGGSGTQYF. CDR3 nucleotides: TGTGCCAGCACGTCGGGGGGCTCAGGGACCCAGTACTTC.

The CDR3: CASSQDGTRSSYEQYF. Written as DNA, the CDR3 is TGCGCCAGCAGCCAAGACGGGACAAGAAGCTCCTACGAGCAGTACTTC. The rearrangement links TRBV4-1 to TRBJ2-7; TRBD1 is a possible D gene (6 bases). The CDR3 runs 16 residues. Deletions cut 0 bases from V and 0 bases from J, with 12 bases between. Germline CDR1 reads MGHRA; CDR2 reads YSYEKL.

V and J are TRBV28 and TRBJ1-2, with D tentatively TRBD1 (6 bases). V lost 7 bases to trimming and J lost 1 base, with 31 bases between them. Germline assignment: CDR1 MDHEN and CDR2 SYDVKM. The CDR3 has 20 amino acids. The CDR3 DNA sequence: TGTGCCAGCATCCCCTCCTTTGGGGACGGGACAAATTCTGTTAACTATGGCTACACCTTC. Protein: CASIPSFGDGTNSVNYGYTF.

The genes are TRBV29-1 and TRBJ2-5; tentatively, D is TRBD2 (5 bases). CDR1 is SQVTM, CDR2 ANQGSEA, per germline. V dropped 4 bases and J dropped 4 bases, with 10 bases sitting between them. The CDR3 has 12 residues. CDR3 amino acids: CSVGGGGETQYF. DNA of the CDR3: TGCAGCGTTGGTGGTGGAGGAGAGACCCAGTACTTC.

This chain uses TRBV2 with TRBJ2-1; the match to TRBD1 covers 7 bases. The germline gives CDR1 SNHLY, CDR2 FYNNEI. The CDR3 is made up of 15 amino acids. The V gene end was trimmed by 5 bases and the J gene end by 0 bases; junction bases not matched to a gene: 4. CDR3 loop: CASSRQGISYNEQFF. The CDR3 bases are TGTGCCAGCAGTCGACAGGGAATCTCCTACAATGAGCAGTTCTTC.

This chain links TRBV30 with TRBJ1-3; D is possibly TRBD1 (5 bases). The CDR3 is made up of 13 amino acids. Germline CDR1 GTSNPN, CDR2 SVGIG (reference sequence). CDR3: CARGAGTGNTIYF. The CDR3 DNA sequence: TGTGCTAGGGGAGCGGGGACTGGAAACACCATATATTTT.

The chain employs TRBV4-1 and TRBJ2-7; D unresolved. Trimming took 0 bases from V and 2 from J, leaving 14 bases between them. The germline CDR1 and CDR2 sequences are MGHRA and YSYEKL. The CDR3 length is 16 residues. CDR3 in DNA: TGCGCCAGCAGCCAAGATCCCATGATGACAACCTACGAGCAGTACTTC. It is translated as CASSQDPMMTTYEQYF.

The CDR3 here is CATSRSGSQPQHF. The DNA of the CDR3 is TGTGCCACCTCCCGGTCGGGTAGTCAGCCCCAGCATTTT. This chain joins TRBV24-1 and TRBJ1-5; D is unclear. The V gene lost 9 bases and the J gene lost 6 bases, with 14 bases spanning the gap. This CDR3 is 13 amino acids long. Germline assignment: CDR1 KGHDR and CDR2 SFDVKD.

The gene calls are TRBV5-4 and TRBJ1-1; possibly TRBD1 for D (5 bases). Germline V gene sequence: CDR1 SGHNT, CDR2 YYREEE (reference sequence). The CDR3 is 15 residues long. The V and J ends lost 4 bases and 4 bases respectively, with 17 bases between them. The CDR3 reads CASSPSFRQTTEAFF. The CDR3 bases are TGTGCCAGCAGCCCTAGTTTCCGACAGACCACTGAAGCTTTCTTT.

The chain employs TRBV27 and TRBJ2-2; possibly TRBD1 for D (6 bases). The CDR3 spans 19 residues. V lost 7 bases, J lost 7 bases, and 31 bases lay in between. Germline V lookup: CDR1 MNHEY, CDR2 SMNVEV (reference sequence). This CDR3 reads CASIFRAPRGIDVHGELFF. The CDR3 DNA reads TGTGCCAGCATCTTTAGGGCCCCGAGGGGGATAGATGTACACGGGGAGCTGTTTTTT.

The chain has TRBV27 and TRBJ1-1, with a possible D match to TRBD1 (6 bases). Germline V gene data show CDR1 as MNHEY and CDR2 as SMNVEV (reference sequence). Trimming pared 6 bases from V and 4 bases from J, leaving 18 bases between. The CDR3 is made up of 15 amino acids. CDR3 protein: CASRRGTLAGTEAFF. Here the CDR3 DNA reads TGTGCCAGCAGGAGAGGGACACTGGCAGGCACTGAAGCTTTCTTT.

This clone was recorded many times. CDR3 protein: CASSQGLRSTEAFF. The DNA of the CDR3 is TGCGCCAGCAGCCAAGGATTGCGGAGCACTGAAGCTTTCTTT. V gene TRBV4-1 combines with J gene TRBJ1-1; D unclear. V lost 1 base and J lost 4, with 10 bases in between. The CDR3 has 14 residues. Germline CDR1 is MGHRA and CDR2 is YSYEKL.

The V and J genes are TRBV7-8 and TRBJ1-1; D gene ambiguous. This CDR3 is 13 amino acids long. Germline CDR1 and CDR2: SGHVS and FQNEAQ. Between the trimmed V and J ends, which lost 5 bases and 1 base, there was a span of 8 bases. The CDR3 reads CASSPLRNTEAFF. The CDR3, as DNA: TGTGCCAGCAGCCCCCTTCGGAACACTGAAGCTTTCTTT.

CDR3 in amino acids: CASSQARINYGYTF. The DNA of the CDR3 is TGTGCCAGCAGCCAAGCGAGGATTAACTATGGCTACACCTTC. This chain joins TRBV14 and TRBJ1-2; D remains unclear. Per germline, CDR1 SGHDN and CDR2 FVKESK. The CDR3 has 14 residues. V lost 1 base and J 1 base, leaving 7 bases between the germline ends.

In its sample, this clone was seen once. The V and J genes are TRBV6-5 and TRBJ2-7; 8 nucleotides agree with TRBD2. This CDR3 region has 16 residues. The V gene's germline CDR1 is MNHEY and CDR2 SVGAGI. Trimming removed 0 bases from V and 4 bases from J; junction bases left unmatched: 8. CDR3 loop: CASSYSGLEGWYEQYF. CDR3 DNA: TGTGCCAGCAGTTACTCGGGACTAGAAGGGTGGTACGAGCAGTACTTC.

The rearrangement joins TRBV7-3 to TRBJ2-7, with D possibly matching TRBD1 (6 bases). Germline CDR1 SGHTA, CDR2 FQGTGA. Trimming pared 0 bases from V and 5 bases from J, leaving 14 bases between. CDR3 length: 15 amino acids. The chain's CDR3 is CASSLTGGFSHEQYF. The CDR3 bases are TGTGCCAGCAGCTTAACAGGGGGTTTCAGCCACGAGCAGTACTTC.

The chain joins TRBV3-1 (or the pseudogene TRBV3-2) to TRBJ2-1; D not resolved. V dropped 1 base and J dropped 8 bases, with 15 bases sitting between them. Germline assignment: CDR1 LGHDT and CDR2 YNNKEL (reference sequence). The CDR3 runs 15 residues. The CDR3 loop is CASSQGLWQADEQFF. CDR3 coding DNA: TGTGCCAGCAGCCAAGGCCTCTGGCAGGCCGATGAGCAGTTCTTC.

This chain connects TRBV3-1 (or the pseudogene TRBV3-2) to TRBJ2-5; D is perhaps TRBD2 (5 bases). V lost 5 bases to trimming and J lost 5 bases, with 21 bases between them. The CDR3 spans 16 residues. The V gene's germline CDR1 is LGHDT and CDR2 YNNKEL (reference sequence). CDR3 amino acids: CASSAGGGQIFETQYF. The CDR3 DNA follows: TGTGCCAGCAGCGCTGGCGGCGGGCAGATTTTCGAGACCCAGTACTTC.

V usage is TRBV7-9 and J usage is TRBJ1-5, with 9 bases aligning to TRBD1. Germline V CDR1 and CDR2: SEHNR, FQNEAQ (reference sequence). Unmatched junction bases numbered 12, after V lost 5 bases and J lost 7 bases. This CDR3 comprises 16 residues. CDR3 sequence (DNA): TGTGCCAGCAGCCCCGGCGGAACAGGGGGCTGGCAGCCCCAGCATTTT. Its translation: CASSPGGTGGWQPQHF. The variable domain in full, with the rest retrieved from reference TRBV7-9 and TRBJ1-5, is DTGVSQNPRHKITKRGQNVTFRCDPISEHNRLYWYRQTLGQGPEFLTYFQNEAQLEKSRLLSDRFSAERPKGSFSTLEIQRTEQGDSAMYLCASSPGGTGGWQPQHFGDGTRLSIL.

V is TRBV9 and J is TRBJ2-1; 8 nucleotides line up with TRBD1. The V gene's germline CDR1 is SGDLS and CDR2 YYNGEE. The CDR3 has 14 amino acids. J was trimmed by 7 bases and V by 4 bases; bases with no gene match: 7. CDR3 residues: CASSRAGGGNEQFF. The CDR3 DNA sequence: TGTGCCAGCAGCAGAGCAGGGGGCGGGAATGAGCAGTTCTTC.

CDR3 loop: CAIKNSGGNEKLFF. In DNA form, the CDR3 reads TGTGCCATCAAGAACTCGGGGGGGAATGAAAAACTGTTTTTT. The rearrangement links TRBV10-3 to TRBJ1-4; D is perhaps TRBD1 (5 bases). CDR1 and CDR2 (germline): ENHRY, SYGVKD. The V end lost 7 bases, the J end lost 5 bases, and 14 bases lay between the germline ends. The CDR3 runs to 14 residues.

The rearrangement links TRBV29-1 to TRBJ1-1; D unclear. The CDR3 has 11 amino acids. V shed 5 bases and J shed 6 bases, with 10 bases lying between them. Germline V lookup: CDR1 SQVTM, CDR2 ANQGSEA. The CDR3 DNA sequence: TGCAGCGTTTCACGACACTCTGAAGCTTTCTTT. It codes for CSVSRHSEAFF.

This rearrangement joins TRBV29-1 to TRBJ2-1; D may be TRBD2 (5 bases). V lost 1 base and J lost 2, with 15 bases in between. Germline assignment: CDR1 SQVTM and CDR2 ANQGSEA. This CDR3 region has 16 residues. CDR3: CSVEVLSWEPYNEQFF. CDR3 nucleotide sequence: TGCAGCGTTGAAGTATTGTCGTGGGAGCCCTACAATGAGCAGTTCTTC.

The J gene is TRBJ2-3, the V gene TRBV5-4, with 9 positions matching TRBD2. This CDR3 comprises 20 residues. Trimming took 3 bases from V and 0 from J; bases not matched to a gene: 17. Germline values: CDR1 SGHNT, CDR2 YYREEE (reference sequence). The CDR3 nucleotides read TGTGCCAGCAGCTCCCCGGGACTAGCATTCGCCCCGGCTAGCACAGATACGCAGTATTTT. Translating it yields CASSSPGLAFAPASTDTQYF. The full variable domain, its missing parts supplied by reference TRBV5-4 and TRBJ2-3, is ETGVTQSPTHLIKTRGQQVTLRCSSQSGHNTVSWYQQALGQGPQFIFQYYREEENGRGNFPPRFSGLQFPNYSSELNVNALELDDSALYLCASSSPGLAFAPASTDTQYFGPGTRLTVL.

The V call is TRBV24-1, the J call TRBJ2-3, with TRBD2 matching over 9 bases. Germline lookup yields CDR1 KGHDR and CDR2 SFDVKD. V lost 5 bases and J lost 4; bases outside the gene matches: 9. The CDR3 contains 16 residues. CDR3 sequence: CATSVHGSGSADTQYF. CDR3 sequence (DNA): TGTGCCACCAGTGTTCATGGTAGCGGGAGTGCAGATACGCAGTATTTT.

The J gene is TRBJ2-7, the V gene TRBV28; 12 bases map to TRBD1. CDR1 is MDHEN, CDR2 SYDVKM, per germline. CDR3 length: 12 residues. Trimming at V came to 8 bases and at J to 7 bases, leaving 3 bases not matched to a gene. CDR3 DNA: TGTGCCAGCGGGACAGGGGGCTTTGAGCAGTACTTC. It specifies CASGTGGFEQYF.

The rearrangement links TRBV7-8 to TRBJ2-1; 7 bases are a match to TRBD2. V lost 5 bases to trimming and J lost 8 bases; unmatched junction nucleotides: 12. Germline V gene lookup returns CDR1 SGHVS and CDR2 FQNEAQ. This CDR3 region has 15 residues. DNA for the CDR3: TGTGCCAGCAGCCGCGGAACGGGGGGTTCATATGAGCAGTTCTTC. Residues: CASSRGTGGSYEQFF.

V gene TRBV7-8 combines with J gene TRBJ1-4; 9 bases map to TRBD1. CDR1 and CDR2 (germline): SGHVS, FQNEAQ. The CDR3 is 16 amino acids. V shed 3 bases and J 7 bases; nucleotides not matched to a gene: 9. CDR3 in DNA: TGTGCCAGCAGCTTGACGGTGGGACAGGGTACTGAAAAACTGTTTTTT. Protein sequence: CASSLTVGQGTEKLFF.

The CDR3, as DNA: TGTGCCAGCAGTTACGACAGAAACACTGAAGCTTTCTTT. Its translation is CASSYDRNTEAFF. This chain joins TRBV27 and TRBJ1-1, with D possibly being TRBD1 (5 bases). CDR1 and CDR2 from the germline V gene are MNHEY and SMNVEV (reference sequence). With 4 bases removed from V and 2 bases from J, the gap between germline ends came to 8 bases. CDR3 size: 13 residues.